Listed below are T cell receptor beta chains from one sample, sequenced in a study of control samples from healthy donors and cancer patients. TCRdb's copy holds only in-frame clones and misses some; the assay was immunoSEQ multiplex PCR. The sample contains roughly 83,000 clones, roughly 78% of which appear only once. Sequenced sample: blood. These receptors all come from a woman aged 55-70 years in good health. Both conserved end residues are part of each CDR3. Each record gives: J gene, clone size, V gene, D gene, CDR3 protein, CDR3 DNA. D genes are given only for firm matches. Not all rows give a size; the values are once, few, many and, for expanded clones, a class.

J: TRBJ1-4; size: -; V: TRBV7-2; D: -; CDR3: CASRIGLTNEKLFF; DNA: TGTGCCAGCAGGATAGGACTAACTAATGAAAAACTGTTTTTT
J: TRBJ2-2; size: -; V: TRBV19; D: TRBD1; CDR3: CASSLFGTVDTGELFF; DNA: TGTGCCAGTAGTTTATTCGGGACAGTAGACACCGGGGAGCTGTTTTTT
J: TRBJ1-2; size: -; V: TRBV6-5; D: -; CDR3: CASSTSGKYRGYTF; DNA: TGTGCCAGCAGTACCTCGGGGAAATATCGGGGCTACACCTTC
J: TRBJ2-1; size: -; V: TRBV7-2; D: -; CDR3: CASSLTPNNEQFF; DNA: TGTGCCAGCAGCCTGACTCCTAACAATGAGCAGTTCTTC
J: TRBJ2-1; size: -; V: TRBV18; D: TRBD2; CDR3: CASSPLAGGHQGEQFF; DNA: TGTGCCAGCTCGCCTCTAGCGGGGGGGCATCAGGGTGAGCAGTTCTTC
J: TRBJ2-3; size: few; V: TRBV4-3; D: TRBD2; CDR3: CASSQKTSGGAGDTQYF; DNA: TGCGCCAGCAGCCAAAAGACTAGCGGGGGGGCCGGAGATACGCAGTATTTT
J: TRBJ2-3; size: -; V: TRBV9; D: -; CDR3: CASSTAVGGTQYF; DNA: TGTGCCAGCAGCACAGCGGTGGGGGGTACGCAGTATTTT
J: TRBJ1-4; size: once; V: TRBV25-1; D: -; CDR3: CASSAPGGNEKLFF; DNA: TGTGCCAGCAGTGCTCCCGGGGGTAATGAAAAACTGTTTTTT
J: TRBJ2-2; size: -; V: TRBV19; D: -; CDR3: CASRGGPNTGELFF; DNA: TGTGCCAGTAGGGGGGGGCCGAACACCGGGGAGCTGTTTTTT
J: TRBJ2-1; size: -; V: TRBV5-1; D: -; CDR3: CASSLGLEREQFF; DNA: TGCGCCAGCAGCTTAGGATTGGAGCGGGAGCAGTTCTTC
J: TRBJ1-3; size: -; V: TRBV6-5; D: -; CDR3: CASSYSDRGSGNTIYF; DNA: TGTGCCAGCAGTTACTCCGACAGAGGATCTGGAAACACCATATATTTT
J: TRBJ2-1; size: -; V: TRBV5-1; D: TRBD2; CDR3: CASSPGTSGVYNEQFF; DNA: TGCGCCAGCAGCCCGGGCACTAGCGGGGTATACAATGAGCAGTTCTTC
J: TRBJ1-1; size: -; V: TRBV9; D: TRBD1; CDR3: CASSNRDRGFWTEAFF; DNA: TGTGCCAGCAGCAACCGGGACAGGGGGTTCTGGACTGAAGCTTTCTTT
J: TRBJ1-2; size: -; V: TRBV3-1/TRBV3-2; D: -; CDR3: CASSRAGDREGYTF; DNA: TGTGCCAGCAGCCGAGCAGGCGACCGGGAGGGCTACACCTTC
J: TRBJ1-2; size: -; V: TRBV7-2; D: TRBD1; CDR3: CASSLVSGTGFGYTF; DNA: TGTGCCAGCAGCTTAGTATCCGGGACAGGCTTTGGCTACACCTTC
J: TRBJ2-7; size: -; V: TRBV23-1; D: TRBD1; CDR3: CASSQKGTGVTYEQYF; DNA: TGCGCCAGCAGCCAAAAAGGGACAGGGGTTACCTACGAGCAGTACTTC
J: TRBJ2-5; size: once; V: TRBV5-1; D: -; CDR3: CASSPPGQETQYF; DNA: TGCGCCAGCAGCCCGCCGGGGCAAGAGACCCAGTACTTC
J: TRBJ2-7; size: -; V: TRBV4-3; D: -; CDR3: CASSQDLGPPYEQYF; DNA: TGCGCCAGCAGCCAAGATCTGGGCCCCCCCTACGAGCAGTACTTC
J: TRBJ1-1; size: -; V: TRBV19; D: -; CDR3: CASSMGRENTEAFF; DNA: TGTGCCAGTAGTATGGGGAGGGAGAACACTGAAGCTTTCTTT
J: TRBJ1-2; size: -; V: TRBV28; D: -; CDR3: CASSSTLDSLYGYTF; DNA: TGTGCCAGCAGTTCAACCTTAGACAGCTTATATGGCTACACCTTC
J: TRBJ1-1; size: -; V: TRBV19; D: -; CDR3: CASSTPGNTEAFF; DNA: TGTGCCAGTAGTACCCCGGGAAACACTGAAGCTTTCTTT
J: TRBJ2-1; size: -; V: TRBV4-1; D: -; CDR3: CASSRHHELGDYNEQFF; DNA: TGCGCCAGCAGCCGGCACCACGAGCTTGGTGACTACAATGAGCAGTTCTTC
J: TRBJ1-5; size: -; V: TRBV4-1; D: TRBD1; CDR3: CASSRLAGWTGNGQPQHF; DNA: TGCGCCAGCAGCCGCCTCGCGGGATGGACAGGGAACGGTCAGCCCCAGCATTTT
J: TRBJ2-3; size: -; V: TRBV19; D: TRBD2; CDR3: CASKEREGVSDTQYF; DNA: TGTGCCAGTAAGGAGCGGGAGGGCGTCTCAGATACGCAGTATTTT
J: TRBJ2-5; size: -; V: TRBV27; D: TRBD1; CDR3: CASRRTGQQETQYF; DNA: TGTGCCAGCAGGAGGACGGGACAGCAAGAGACCCAGTACTTC
J: TRBJ2-3; size: -; V: TRBV5-1; D: TRBD2; CDR3: CASSSLAGGDTQYF; DNA: TGCGCCAGCAGCTCACTAGCGGGAGGGGATACGCAGTATTTT
J: TRBJ2-5; size: -; V: TRBV3-1/TRBV3-2; D: TRBD2; CDR3: CASSRTSGPQETQYF; DNA: TGTGCCAGCAGCCGGACTAGCGGGCCTCAAGAGACCCAGTACTTC
J: TRBJ1-6; size: -; V: TRBV9; D: TRBD1; CDR3: CASSAGTGGGYSPLHF; DNA: TGTGCCAGCAGCGCTGGGACAGGGGGCGGGTATTCACCCCTCCACTTT
J: TRBJ2-5; size: -; V: TRBV28; D: -; CDR3: CASSLGGNQETQYF; DNA: TGTGCCAGCAGTTTAGGGGGTAACCAAGAGACCCAGTACTTC
J: TRBJ1-5; size: -; V: TRBV19; D: -; CDR3: CASRGPGLNQPQHF; DNA: TGTGCCAGTAGGGGTCCGGGGCTCAATCAGCCCCAGCATTTT
J: TRBJ1-3; size: -; V: TRBV14; D: -; CDR3: CASSQEFPVEGNTIYF; DNA: TGTGCCAGCAGCCAAGAGTTTCCAGTCGAAGGAAACACCATATATTTT
J: TRBJ1-1; size: -; V: TRBV6-9; D: -; CDR3: CASSCRPFRYTEAFF; DNA: TGTGCCAGCAGTTGCCGACCCTTTAGGTACACTGAAGCTTTCTTT
J: TRBJ1-1; size: few; V: TRBV19; D: -; CDR3: CASSILGKNTEAFF; DNA: TGTGCCAGTAGTATCCTGGGGAAGAACACTGAAGCTTTCTTT
J: TRBJ1-1; size: -; V: TRBV6-6; D: -; CDR3: CASSYQEGITEAFF; DNA: TGTGCCAGCAGTTATCAGGAGGGGATCACTGAAGCTTTCTTT
J: TRBJ2-1; size: -; V: TRBV11-2; D: TRBD1; CDR3: CASSRTTGAHNEQFF; DNA: TGTGCCAGCAGCAGAACCACAGGGGCCCACAATGAGCAGTTCTTC
J: TRBJ1-3; size: -; V: TRBV7-9; D: -; CDR3: CASSPGTHSGNTIYF; DNA: TGTGCCAGCAGCCCCGGGACGCACTCTGGAAACACCATATATTTT
J: TRBJ2-1; size: -; V: TRBV5-1; D: TRBD2; CDR3: CASSPGTSGYNEQFF; DNA: TGCGCCAGCAGCCCCGGGACTAGCGGGTACAATGAGCAGTTCTTC
J: TRBJ1-4; size: once; V: TRBV6-6; D: -; CDR3: CASKNQAPNEKLFF; DNA: TGTGCCAGCAAGAATCAGGCACCTAATGAAAAACTGTTTTTT
J: TRBJ2-2; size: -; V: TRBV18; D: -; CDR3: CASSPYDSRGTGELFF; DNA: TGTGCCAGCTCACCTTACGACTCCCGCGGAACCGGGGAGCTGTTTTTT
J: TRBJ1-6; size: -; V: TRBV19; D: -; CDR3: CASTRSSYNSPLHF; DNA: TGTGCCAGTACGCGGAGCTCCTATAATTCACCCCTCCACTTT
J: TRBJ1-2; size: -; V: TRBV29-1; D: -; CDR3: CSVEGGGEDYGYTF; DNA: TGCAGCGTTGAAGGAGGCGGGGAGGACTATGGCTACACCTTC
J: TRBJ1-2; size: few; V: TRBV18; D: -; CDR3: CASSLGRDWLNGYTF; DNA: TGTGCCAGCTCACTTGGGAGGGATTGGCTAAATGGCTACACCTTC
J: TRBJ2-7; size: -; V: TRBV5-1; D: -; CDR3: CASSLVPGQYEQYF; DNA: TGCGCCAGCAGCTTGGTCCCGGGTCAATACGAGCAGTACTTC
J: TRBJ1-6; size: -; V: TRBV19; D: -; CDR3: CASSTTGANSPLHF; DNA: TGTGCCAGTAGTACCACGGGTGCTAATTCACCCCTCCACTTT
J: TRBJ1-3; size: -; V: TRBV3-1/TRBV3-2; D: -; CDR3: CASSRNSGSGNTIYF; DNA: TGTGCCAGCAGCCGGAATAGTGGCTCTGGAAACACCATATATTTT